Listed below are T cell receptor beta chains from one sample, sequenced in a study of T cells after yellow fever vaccination. A single record per CDR3 protein comes from TCRdb applying MiXCR to the 5' RACE reads. The table lists 240,000 or so distinct CDR3 sequences, 6.9% of them singletons. The material sequenced was CD4+ T cells sorted from PBMCs, taken 15 days after the yellow fever booster vaccination. Receptors were obtained from a man younger than 45 who received the YFV17D yellow fever vaccine. Each CDR3 is given with its conserved first and last residue. The D gene is left open where the match is weak. Part of the rows lack a size; the others show once, few, many or a class for expanded clones.

v_gene	len	j_gene	d_gene	abundance	CDR3nt	CDR3aa
TRBV6-1	17	TRBJ2-1	TRBD2	.	TGTGCCAGCAGGTCCCCGTGGACTAGCGGGGTCAGGGATGAGCAGTTCTTC	CASRSPWTSGVRDEQFF
TRBV6-1	14	TRBJ2-2	.	.	TGTGCCAGCAGACGACAGGAACACACCGGGGAGCTGTTTTTT	CASRRQEHTGELFF
TRBV5-1	15	TRBJ2-7	TRBD1	few	TGCGCCAGCAGCTTCAGGACAGGGGCGTCCTACGAGCAGTACTTC	CASSFRTGASYEQYF
TRBV6-5	17	TRBJ1-5	TRBD1	.	TGTGCCAGCAGTTACCGATTGACAGGGATTAGCAATCAGCCCCAGCATTTT	CASSYRLTGISNQPQHF
TRBV12-3/TRBV12-4	15	TRBJ2-2	.	few	TGTGCCAGCAGTCACTTTCTGAATGGAGGCGGGGAGCTGTTTTTT	CASSHFLNGGGELFF
TRBV7-3	11	TRBJ2-1	.	.	TGTGCCAGCAGCGCGGACATCGAGCAGTTCTTC	CASSADIEQFF
TRBV7-3	17	TRBJ2-3	TRBD2	.	TGTGCCAGCAGCTCGGGCCCTAGCGGGAGGTACACAGATACGCAGTATTTT	CASSSGPSGRYTDTQYF
TRBV7-2	11	TRBJ2-7	.	.	TGTGCCAGCAGCTTAATCCACGAGCAGTACTTC	CASSLIHEQYF
TRBV5-1	17	TRBJ2-1	TRBD2	.	TGCGCCAGCAGCCTGGTCGGCCTAGCGGAAATCTACAATGAGCAGTTCTTC	CASSLVGLAEIYNEQFF
TRBV12-3/TRBV12-4	13	TRBJ2-2	.	many	TGTGCCAGCAGGGGGTCGCAGGCCGGGGAGCTGTTTTTT	CASRGSQAGELFF